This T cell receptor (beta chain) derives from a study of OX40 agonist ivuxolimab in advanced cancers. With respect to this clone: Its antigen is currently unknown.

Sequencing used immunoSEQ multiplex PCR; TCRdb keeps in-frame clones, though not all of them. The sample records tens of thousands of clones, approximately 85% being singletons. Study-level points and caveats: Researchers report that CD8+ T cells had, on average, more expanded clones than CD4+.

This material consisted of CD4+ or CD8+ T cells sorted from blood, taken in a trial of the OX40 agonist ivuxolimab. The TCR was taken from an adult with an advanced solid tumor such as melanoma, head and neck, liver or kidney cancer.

The CDR3 DNA follows: TGTGCCAGCAGCCACCGGGACAGCATCTACGAGCAGTACTTC. This gives the protein CASSHRDSIYEQYF. This chain joins TRBV7-9 and TRBJ2-7; TRBD1 matches 7 bases. Per germline, CDR1 SEHNR and CDR2 FQNEAQ (reference sequence). Unmatched junction bases numbered 7, after V lost 5 bases and J lost 3 bases. This CDR3 is 14 amino acids long. The variable domain in full, with the rest retrieved from reference TRBV7-9 and TRBJ2-7, is DTGVSQNPRHKITKRGQNVTFRCDPISEHNRLYWYRQTLGQGPEFLTYFQNEAQLEKSRLLSDRFSAERPKGSFSTLEIQRTEQGDSAMYLCASSHRDSIYEQYFGPGTRLTVT.